The source of this T cell receptor beta chain is a study of vaccination and CD4 T cells after COVID-19. About the research overall: Six men and four women formed the convalescents, two being Hispanic. Control cultures received a CEFX pool, an HIV-1 Nef pool, or no peptide.

Points from the study as a whole: 304 of 307 vaccine-specific clones from convalescent patients were spike mono-reactive.

This clonotype occurred a few times. The antigen is unknown. Time point given: late sampling 161 to 241 days after vaccination in three convalescent patients. Treatment in this sample: roughly 10-day PBMC culture with coronavirus spike peptide pools or control peptides (ViraFEST assay). Scientists ran DNA taken from cultured CD4+ T cells through the Oncomine TCR Beta short-read assay for sequencing. Cultured CD4+ T cells were the source of extracted genomic DNA. TCRdb fed the PCR reads into MiXCR, producing one record per CDR3 protein. The sample has some 23,000 distinct CDR3 sequences; approximately 28% are singletons. Sequencing was performed on CD4+ T cells from blood, cultured in vitro, taken about 7 months after SARS-CoV-2 vaccination. The source is a human donor who had recovered from COVID-19.

For the CDR3, the DNA is TGTGCCAGTAGCCACCCATACGGGAGTACTGAAGCTTTCTTT. It is translated as CASSHPYGSTEAFF. This sequence joins TRBV19 and TRBJ1-1; D ambiguous. Trimming pared 6 bases from V and 5 bases from J, leaving 16 bases between. This CDR3 is built from 14 residues. Per the germline V gene, CDR1 is LNHDA and CDR2 is SQIVND (reference sequence).